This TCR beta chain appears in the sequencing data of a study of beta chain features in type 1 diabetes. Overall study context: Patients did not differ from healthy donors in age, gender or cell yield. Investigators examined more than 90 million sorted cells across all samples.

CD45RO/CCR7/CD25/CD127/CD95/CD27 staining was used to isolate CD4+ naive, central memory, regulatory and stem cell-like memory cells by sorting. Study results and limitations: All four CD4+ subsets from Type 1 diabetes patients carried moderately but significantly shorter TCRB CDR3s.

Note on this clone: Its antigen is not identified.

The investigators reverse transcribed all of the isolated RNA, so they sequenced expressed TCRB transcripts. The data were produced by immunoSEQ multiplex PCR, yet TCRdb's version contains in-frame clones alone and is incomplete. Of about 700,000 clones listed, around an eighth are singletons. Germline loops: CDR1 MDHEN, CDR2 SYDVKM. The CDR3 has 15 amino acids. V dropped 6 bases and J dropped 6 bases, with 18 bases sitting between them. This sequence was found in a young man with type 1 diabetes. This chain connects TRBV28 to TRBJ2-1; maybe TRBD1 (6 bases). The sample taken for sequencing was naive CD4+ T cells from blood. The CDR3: CASSSGQYIANEQFF. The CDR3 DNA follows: TGTGCCAGCAGCTCTGGACAGTACATCGCCAATGAGCAGTTCTTC.